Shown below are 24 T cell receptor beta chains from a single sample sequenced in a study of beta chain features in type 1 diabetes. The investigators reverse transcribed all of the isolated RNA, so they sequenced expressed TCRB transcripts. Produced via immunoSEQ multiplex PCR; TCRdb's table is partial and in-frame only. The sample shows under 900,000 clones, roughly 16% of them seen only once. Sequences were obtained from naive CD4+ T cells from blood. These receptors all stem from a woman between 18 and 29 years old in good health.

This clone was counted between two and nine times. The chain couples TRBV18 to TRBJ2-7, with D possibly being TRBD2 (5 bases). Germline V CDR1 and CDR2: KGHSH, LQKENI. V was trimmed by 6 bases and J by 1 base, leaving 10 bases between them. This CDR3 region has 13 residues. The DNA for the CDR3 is TGTGCCAGCTCCCAAGGAGGTTCCTACGAGCAGTACTTC. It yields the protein CASSQGGSYEQYF.

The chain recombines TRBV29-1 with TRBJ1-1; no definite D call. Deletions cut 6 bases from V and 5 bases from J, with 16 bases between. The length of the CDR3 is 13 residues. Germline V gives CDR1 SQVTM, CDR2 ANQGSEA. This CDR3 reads CSVLTGLGTEAFF. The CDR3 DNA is TGCAGCGTCCTGACGGGCCTCGGTACTGAAGCTTTCTTT. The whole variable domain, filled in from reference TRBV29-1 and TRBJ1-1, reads SAVISQKPSRDICQRGTSLTIQCQVDSQVTMMFWYRQQPGQSLTLIATANQGSEATYESGFVIDKFPISRPNLTFSTLTVSNMSPEDSSIYLCSVLTGLGTEAFFGQGTRLTVV.

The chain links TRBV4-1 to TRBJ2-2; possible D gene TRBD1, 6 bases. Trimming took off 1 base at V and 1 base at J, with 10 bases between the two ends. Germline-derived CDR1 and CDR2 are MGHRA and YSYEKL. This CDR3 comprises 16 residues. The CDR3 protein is CASSQAGTRNTGELFF. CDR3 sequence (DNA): TGCGCCAGCAGCCAAGCCGGGACAAGGAACACCGGGGAGCTGTTTTTT.

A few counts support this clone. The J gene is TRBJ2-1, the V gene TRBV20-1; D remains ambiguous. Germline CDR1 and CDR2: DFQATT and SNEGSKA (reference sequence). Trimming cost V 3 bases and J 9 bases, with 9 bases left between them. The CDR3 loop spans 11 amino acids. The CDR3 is CSASGRSEQFF. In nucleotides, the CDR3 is TGCAGTGCTAGTGGGCGCAGTGAGCAGTTCTTC.

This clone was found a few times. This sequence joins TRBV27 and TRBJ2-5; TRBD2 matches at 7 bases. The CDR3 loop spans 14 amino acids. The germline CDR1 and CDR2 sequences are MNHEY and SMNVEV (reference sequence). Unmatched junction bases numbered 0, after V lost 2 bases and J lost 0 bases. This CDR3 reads CASSLAGDQETQYF. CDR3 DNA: TGTGCCAGCAGTTTAGCGGGAGACCAAGAGACCCAGTACTTC.

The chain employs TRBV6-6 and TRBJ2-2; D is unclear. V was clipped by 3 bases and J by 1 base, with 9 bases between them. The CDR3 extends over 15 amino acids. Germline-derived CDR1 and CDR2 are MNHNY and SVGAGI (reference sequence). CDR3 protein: CASSYGRRNTGELFF. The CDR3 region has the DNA TGTGCCAGCAGTTATGGGCGGAGGAACACCGGGGAGCTGTTTTTT.

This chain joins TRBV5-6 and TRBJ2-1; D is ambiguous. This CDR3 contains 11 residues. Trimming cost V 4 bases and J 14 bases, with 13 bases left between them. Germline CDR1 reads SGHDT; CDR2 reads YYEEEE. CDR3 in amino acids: CASSTGQSEFF. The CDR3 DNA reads TGTGCCAGCAGCACGGGCCAGTCGGAGTTCTTC.

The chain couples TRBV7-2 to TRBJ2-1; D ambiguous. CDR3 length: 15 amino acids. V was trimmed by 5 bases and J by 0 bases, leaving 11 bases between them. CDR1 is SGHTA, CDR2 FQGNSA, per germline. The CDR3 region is CASSAGRSSYNEQFF. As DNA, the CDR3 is TGTGCCAGCAGCGCTGGACGGTCCTCCTACAATGAGCAGTTCTTC.

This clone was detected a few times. This chain's CDR3 is CATNRNRNTGELFF. CDR3 DNA sequence: TGTGCCACGAACAGGAACCGGAACACCGGGGAGCTGTTTTTT. The chain recombines TRBV18 with TRBJ2-2, with D tentatively TRBD1 (5 bases). V dropped 10 bases and J dropped 1 base, with 13 bases sitting between them. This CDR3 spans 14 amino acids. Per germline, CDR1 KGHSH and CDR2 LQKENI.

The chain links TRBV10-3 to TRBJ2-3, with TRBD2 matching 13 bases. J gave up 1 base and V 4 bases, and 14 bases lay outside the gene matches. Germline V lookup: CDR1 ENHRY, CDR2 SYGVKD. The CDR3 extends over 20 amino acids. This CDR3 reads CAISGPGLAGPSLGTDTQYF. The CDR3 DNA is TGTGCCATCAGTGGACCGGGACTAGCGGGACCTTCCTTGGGCACAGATACGCAGTATTTT.

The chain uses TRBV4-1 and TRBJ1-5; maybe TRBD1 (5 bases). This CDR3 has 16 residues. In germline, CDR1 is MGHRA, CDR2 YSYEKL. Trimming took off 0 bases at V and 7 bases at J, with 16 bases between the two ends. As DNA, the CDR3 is TGCGCCAGCAGCCAAGAGTTATCAGGGATGGGGCAGCCCCAGCATTTT. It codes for CASSQELSGMGQPQHF.

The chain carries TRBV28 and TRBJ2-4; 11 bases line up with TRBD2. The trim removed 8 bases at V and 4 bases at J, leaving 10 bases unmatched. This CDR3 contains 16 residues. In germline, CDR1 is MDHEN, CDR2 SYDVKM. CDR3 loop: CASHPTGLAVKNIQYF. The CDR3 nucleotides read TGTGCCAGCCACCCCACGGGACTAGCGGTTAAAAACATTCAGTACTTC.

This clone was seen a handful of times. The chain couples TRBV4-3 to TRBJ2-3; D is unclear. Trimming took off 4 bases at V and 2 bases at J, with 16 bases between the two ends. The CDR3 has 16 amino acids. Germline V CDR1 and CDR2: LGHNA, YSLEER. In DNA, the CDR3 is TGCGCCAGCAGCCCACCTGACGGGTGGTACACAGATACGCAGTATTTT. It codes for CASSPPDGWYTDTQYF.

The CDR3 nucleotides read TGTGCCATCAGGACGGTGGGAAGTAACTATGGCTACACCTTC. Its translation is CAIRTVGSNYGYTF. The V and J genes are TRBV10-3 and TRBJ1-2, with D unresolved. V was cut by 6 bases and J by 1 base, with 12 bases left in between. The CDR3 runs to 14 residues. CDR1 is ENHRY and CDR2 is SYGVKD in the germline V gene.

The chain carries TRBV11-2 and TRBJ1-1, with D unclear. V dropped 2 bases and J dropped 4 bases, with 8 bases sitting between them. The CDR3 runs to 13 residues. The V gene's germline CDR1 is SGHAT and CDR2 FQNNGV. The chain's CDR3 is CASSLMGSTEAFF. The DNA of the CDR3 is TGTGCCAGCAGCTTAATGGGCTCCACTGAAGCTTTCTTT. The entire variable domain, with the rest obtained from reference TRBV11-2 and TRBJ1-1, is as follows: EAGVAQSPRYKIIEKRQSVAFWCNPISGHATLYWYQQILGQGPKLLIQFQNNGVVDDSQLPKDRFSAERLKGVDSTLKIQPAKLEDSAVYLCASSLMGSTEAFFGQGTRLTVV.

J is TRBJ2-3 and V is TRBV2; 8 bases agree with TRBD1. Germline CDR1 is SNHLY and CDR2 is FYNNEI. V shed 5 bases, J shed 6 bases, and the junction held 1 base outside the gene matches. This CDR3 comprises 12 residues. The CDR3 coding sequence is TGTGCCAGCAGTAACAGGGGGGATACGCAGTATTTT. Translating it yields CASSNRGDTQYF. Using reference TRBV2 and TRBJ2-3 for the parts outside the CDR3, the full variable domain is EPEVTQTPSHQVTQMGQEVILRCVPISNHLYFYWYRQILGQKVEFLVSFYNNEISEKSEIFDDQFSVERPDGSNFTLKIRSTKLEDSAMYFCASSNRGDTQYFGPGTRLTVL.

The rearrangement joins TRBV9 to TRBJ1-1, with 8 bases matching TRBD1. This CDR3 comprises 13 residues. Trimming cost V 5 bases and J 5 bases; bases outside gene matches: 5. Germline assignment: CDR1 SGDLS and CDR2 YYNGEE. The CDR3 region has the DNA TGTGCCAGCAGTACAGGGGGACGGACTGAAGCTTTCTTT. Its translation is CASSTGGRTEAFF.

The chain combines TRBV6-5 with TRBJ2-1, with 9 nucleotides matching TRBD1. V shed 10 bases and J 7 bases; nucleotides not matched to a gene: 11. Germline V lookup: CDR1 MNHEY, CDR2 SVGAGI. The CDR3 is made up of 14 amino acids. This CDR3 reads CAISPPGTGNEQFF. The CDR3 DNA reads TGTGCCATCTCCCCTCCCGGGACAGGGAATGAGCAGTTCTTC.

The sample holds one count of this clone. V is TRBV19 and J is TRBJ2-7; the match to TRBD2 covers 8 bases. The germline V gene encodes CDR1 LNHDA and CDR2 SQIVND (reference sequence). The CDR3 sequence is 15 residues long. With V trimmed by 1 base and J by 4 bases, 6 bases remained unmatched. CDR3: CASSIGPGGRYEQYF. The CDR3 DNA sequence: TGTGCCAGTAGTATAGGTCCGGGGGGGCGTTACGAGCAGTACTTC.

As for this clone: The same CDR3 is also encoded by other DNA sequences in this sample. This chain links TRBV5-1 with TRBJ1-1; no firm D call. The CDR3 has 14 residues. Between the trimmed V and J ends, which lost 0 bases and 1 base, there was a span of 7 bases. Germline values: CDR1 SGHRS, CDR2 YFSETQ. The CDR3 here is CASSLASGNTEAFF. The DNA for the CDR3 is TGCGCCAGCAGCTTGGCCTCAGGGAACACTGAAGCTTTCTTT.

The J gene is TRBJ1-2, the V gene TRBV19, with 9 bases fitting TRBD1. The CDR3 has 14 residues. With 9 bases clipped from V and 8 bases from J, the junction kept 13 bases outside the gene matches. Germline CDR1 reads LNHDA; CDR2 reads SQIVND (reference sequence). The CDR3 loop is CASHDRGRSEGYTF. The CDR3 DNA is TGTGCCAGCCATGACAGGGGGAGGTCGGAAGGCTACACCTTC.

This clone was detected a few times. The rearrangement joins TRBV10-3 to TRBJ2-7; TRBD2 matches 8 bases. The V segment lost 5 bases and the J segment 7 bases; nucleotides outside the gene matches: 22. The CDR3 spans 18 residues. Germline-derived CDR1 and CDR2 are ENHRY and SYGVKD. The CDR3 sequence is CAISPGTSSPRDFGEQYF. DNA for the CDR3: TGTGCCATCAGTCCCGGGACTAGTTCCCCAAGGGACTTTGGTGAGCAGTACTTC.

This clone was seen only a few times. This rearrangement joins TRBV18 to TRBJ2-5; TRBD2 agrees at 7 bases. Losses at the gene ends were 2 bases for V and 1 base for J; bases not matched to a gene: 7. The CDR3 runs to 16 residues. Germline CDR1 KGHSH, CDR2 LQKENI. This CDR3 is CASSPGPSGVQETQYF. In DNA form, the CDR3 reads TGTGCCAGCTCACCAGGGCCTAGCGGAGTCCAAGAGACCCAGTACTTC.

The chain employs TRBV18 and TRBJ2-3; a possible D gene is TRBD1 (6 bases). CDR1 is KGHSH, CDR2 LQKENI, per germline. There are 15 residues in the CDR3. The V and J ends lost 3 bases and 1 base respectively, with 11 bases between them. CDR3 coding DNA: TGTGCCAGCTCACCGCCAGGGGAAGGCACAGATACGCAGTATTTT. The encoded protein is CASSPPGEGTDTQYF.